This TCR beta chain was retrieved from a study of blood T cells in healthy people across ages. Study observations and caveats: Roughly linear age-related decline in beta diversity appeared, significant by age about 37. Among long-lived donors, naive CD4+ cells were more numerous and diversity higher than in aged donors. Because donor CMV status was unknown, expanded clonotype changes were possibly confounded.

The V gene lost 3 bases and the J gene lost 0 bases, with 12 bases spanning the gap. The CDR3 is 15 amino acids. Per the germline V gene, CDR1 is DFQATT and CDR2 is SNEGSKA (reference sequence). Primers used in a second PCR of about 7 to 12 cycles were a sample-barcoded 5' primer and a J-beta primer mix. Template switching added a 12-random-nucleotide identifier to every cDNA molecule. Via MiXCR, TCRdb re-called the 5' RACE reads, giving one row per CDR3 protein. The sample lists 1.5 million or so distinct CDR3 sequences, 42% occurring once. As for this clonotype: Its antigen is unknown.

This receptor was taken from a woman in her late teens or twenties in good health. The chain carries TRBV20-1 and TRBJ2-1; D ambiguous. The material sequenced was blood. The CDR3 nucleotides are TGCAGTGCTAGGGCCTCAAGCAGCTCCTACAATGAGCAGTTCTTC. Protein: CSARASSSSYNEQFF.